The next 24 T cell receptor beta chains were all read from a single sample in a study of long-term antiretroviral therapy in people with HIV. An immunoSEQ assay, version v3.0, was performed at survey level. Profiled with immunoSEQ multiplex PCR; TCRdb holds only in-frame clones, not every one. The table includes some 45,000 clones, 86% detected once. This sample comprised unsorted PBMCs, obtained 0.1 years before starting antiretroviral therapy. The receptors originated from a woman aged 50 to 65 with HIV.

Worth noting for this clone: The junction shows a germline mismatch at one end, possibly a read error. The V gene is TRBV5-1, the J gene TRBJ1-3; TRBD1 might be the D (5 bases). This CDR3 comprises 15 residues. Germline-derived CDR1 and CDR2 are SGHRS and YFSETQ. This CDR3 reads CASSLTVGTGNTIYF. In nucleotides, the CDR3 is TGTGCCAGCAGCCTGACAGTCGGCACTGGAAACACCATATATTTT.

The chain joins TRBV30 to TRBJ2-7; possible D gene TRBD1, 5 bases. Germline V CDR1 and CDR2: GTSNPN, SVGIG (reference sequence). With 2 bases removed from V and 2 bases from J, the gap between germline ends came to 10 bases. This CDR3 comprises 13 residues. The DNA for the CDR3 is TGTGCCTGGAGTCAGGGTTCGCCCTACGAGCAGTACTTC. Translated: CAWSQGSPYEQYF.

V usage is TRBV5-1 and J usage is TRBJ2-3, with 7 bases identical to TRBD2. CDR1 is SGHRS and CDR2 is YFSETQ in the germline V gene. After removal of 0 bases from V and 3 bases from J, the junction contained 13 bases not matched to a gene. The CDR3 totals 18 residues. As DNA, the CDR3 is TGCGCCAGCAGCTTGGAGGGTTTATCGGGGGGTCGTACAGATACGCAGTATTTT. Protein product: CASSLEGLSGGRTDTQYF. Full variable domain (rest looked up from reference TRBV5-1 and TRBJ2-3): KAGVTQTPRYLIKTRGQQVTLSCSPISGHRSVSWYQQTPGQGLQFLFEYFSETQRNKGNFPGRFSGRQFSNSRSEMNVSTLELGDSALYLCASSLEGLSGGRTDTQYFGPGTRLTVL.

V gene TRBV2 combines with J gene TRBJ1-6; D possibly corresponds to TRBD1 (6 bases). CDR3 length: 12 residues. V was shortened by 9 bases and J by 4 bases, with 7 bases between the two germline ends. Looked up from germline, CDR1 is SNHLY and CDR2 is FYNNEI. The CDR3 loop reads CASDRYNSPLHF. CDR3 nucleotide sequence: TGTGCCAGTGACAGGTATAATTCACCCCTCCACTTT.

This chain uses TRBV30 with TRBJ1-4; D gene unclear. The germline V gene has CDR1 GTSNPN and CDR2 SVGIG (reference sequence). The CDR3 is made up of 14 amino acids. V dropped 3 bases and J dropped 4 bases, with 12 bases sitting between them. CDR3 region: CAWRSRDNNEKLFF. Here the CDR3 DNA reads TGTGCCTGGAGAAGTAGGGATAATAATGAAAAACTGTTTTTT. The full variable domain, completed using reference TRBV30 and TRBJ1-4, is SQTIHQWPATLVQPVGSPLSLECTVEGTSNPNLYWYRQAAGRGLQLLFYSVGIGQISSEVPQNLSASRPQDRQFILSSKKLLLSDSGFYLCAWRSRDNNEKLFFGSGTQLSVL.

The chain couples TRBV10-3 to TRBJ1-2; the D gene is possibly TRBD1 (5 bases). The CDR3 sequence is 13 residues long. Germline lookup yields CDR1 ENHRY and CDR2 SYGVKD. Trimming took off 6 bases at V and 2 bases at J, with 10 bases between the two ends. The CDR3 loop is CAISDSRNYGYTF. The CDR3 bases are TGTGCCATCAGCGACAGCCGAAACTATGGCTACACCTTC.

A few counts support this clone. The rearrangement joins TRBV4-1 to TRBJ1-1; 7 bases agree with TRBD1. V shed 4 bases, J shed 0 bases, and the junction held 5 bases outside the gene matches. The CDR3 is made up of 15 amino acids. Germline V gene lookup returns CDR1 MGHRA and CDR2 YSYEKL. CDR3 sequence: CASSRTGAMNTEAFF. The CDR3 DNA reads as TGCGCCAGCAGCCGAACAGGGGCCATGAACACTGAAGCTTTCTTT.

The chain joins TRBV6-5 to TRBJ1-1; tentatively, D is TRBD1 (5 bases). Germline-derived CDR1 and CDR2 are MNHEY and SVGAGI. The length of the CDR3 is 16 residues. Trimming stripped 2 bases from V and 0 bases from J, with 13 bases between. CDR3 nucleotides: TGTGCCAGCAGTTACAGACAGCCAGACATGAACACTGAAGCTTTCTTT. Translating it yields CASSYRQPDMNTEAFF.

The chain uses TRBV5-4 and TRBJ1-2; 9 bases fit TRBD1. Per germline, CDR1 SGHNT and CDR2 YYREEE (reference sequence). The CDR3 runs 14 residues. Unmatched junction bases numbered 5, after V lost 4 bases and J lost 4 bases. The CDR3 protein is CASSPPTGGYGYTF. The CDR3 coding sequence is TGTGCCAGCAGCCCTCCGACAGGGGGCTATGGCTACACCTTC. The full variable domain, its missing parts supplied by reference TRBV5-4 and TRBJ1-2, is ETGVTQSPTHLIKTRGQQVTLRCSSQSGHNTVSWYQQALGQGPQFIFQYYREEENGRGNFPPRFSGLQFPNYSSELNVNALELDDSALYLCASSPPTGGYGYTFGSGTRLTVV.

This clone was counted once. In DNA, the CDR3 is TGTGCCAGCAGCTTAGACTCCCTGGCAGCAGATACGCAGTATTTT. Its protein product is CASSLDSLAADTQYF. J is TRBJ2-3 and V is TRBV7-9; D gene unclear. The CDR3 is 15 residues long. Trimming pared 1 base from V and 4 bases from J, leaving 12 bases between. The germline gives CDR1 SEHNR, CDR2 FQNEAQ (reference sequence).

This chain connects TRBV6-1 to TRBJ1-5; D unresolved. The V end was cut by 5 bases, the J end by 3 bases, with 14 bases between. The CDR3 runs to 15 residues. CDR1 is MNHNS, CDR2 SASEGT, per germline. The CDR3 loop is CASSNREEYNQPQHF. CDR3 sequence (DNA): TGTGCCAGCAGTAATCGGGAGGAATACAATCAGCCCCAGCATTTT.

This sequence joins TRBV27 and TRBJ1-6; 8 bases map to TRBD1. The V and J ends lost 6 bases and 10 bases, in that order; junction bases with no gene match: 11. CDR1 MNHEY and CDR2 SMNVEV come from the germline V gene (reference sequence). This CDR3 comprises 15 residues. The CDR3 DNA sequence: TGTGCCAGCAGCCACGGACAGGGTGGCGAGTCACCCCTCCACTTT. Encoded protein: CASSHGQGGESPLHF.

The chain couples TRBV19 to TRBJ1-6; TRBD1 agrees at 8 bases. From germline, CDR1 is LNHDA and CDR2 SQIVND (reference sequence). CDR3 size: 14 residues. V shed 4 bases and J 10 bases; nucleotides not matched to a gene: 6. The CDR3 loop is CASSTDRAYSPLHF. CDR3 nucleotide sequence: TGTGCCAGTAGTACGGACAGGGCCTACTCACCCCTCCACTTT.

The J gene is TRBJ2-3, the V gene TRBV2; D ambiguous. V was trimmed by 4 bases and J by 1 base, leaving 9 bases between them. CDR1 and CDR2 (germline): SNHLY, FYNNEI. The CDR3 is 14 amino acids. The CDR3 nucleotides read TGTGCCAGCAGTGTCCTAGTAGGCACAGATACGCAGTATTTT. Its protein is CASSVLVGTDTQYF.

This chain uses TRBV7-2 with TRBJ2-7, with D possibly being TRBD1 (6 bases). Trimming cost V 5 bases and J 13 bases, with 18 bases left between them. CDR3 length: 12 amino acids. CDR1 and CDR2 (germline): SGHTA, FQGNSA. In nucleotides, the CDR3 is TGTGCCAGCAGCCACTCACAGGGCCCCGCTTACTTC. This encodes CASSHSQGPAYF.

The V call is TRBV5-1, the J call TRBJ1-5; 7 nucleotides agree with TRBD1. J lost 6 bases, V lost 4 bases, and 7 bases had no gene match. This CDR3 has 14 residues. Germline V gives CDR1 SGHRS, CDR2 YFSETQ. The CDR3 DNA sequence: TGCGCCAGCAGCCAGGGGGGGAATGGTCAGCCCCAGCATTTT. As protein: CASSQGGNGQPQHF.

The chain has TRBV7-2 and TRBJ1-5; D not resolved. CDR1 and CDR2 (germline): SGHTA, FQGNSA. The V and J ends lost 0 bases and 7 bases respectively, with 19 bases between them. This CDR3 contains 17 residues. CDR3 protein: CASSLARLGGRNQPQHF. The CDR3 bases are TGTGCCAGCAGCTTAGCCAGATTGGGAGGGAGGAACCAGCCCCAGCATTTT.

V and J are TRBV2 and TRBJ1-3; the match to TRBD1 covers 7 bases. The V segment lost 7 bases and the J segment 10 bases; nucleotides outside the gene matches: 7. CDR1 is SNHLY and CDR2 is FYNNEI in the germline V gene. The CDR3 has 12 amino acids. CDR3 residues: CASTPDRPTIYF. CDR3 sequence (DNA): TGTGCCAGCACCCCGGACAGGCCGACCATATATTTT.

The V call is TRBV7-8, the J call TRBJ1-4; possibly TRBD1 for D (5 bases). The CDR3 runs to 16 residues. Germline V gene lookup returns CDR1 SGHVS and CDR2 FQNEAQ. V gave up 6 bases and J gave up 3 bases, with 17 bases separating them. CDR3 sequence (DNA): TGTGCCAGCAGTTTCGGCGTGGGGACTGCTAATGAAAAACTGTTTTTT. It yields the protein CASSFGVGTANEKLFF.

J is TRBJ2-4 and V is TRBV6-5; D may be TRBD2 (7 bases). Trimming left V 7 bases short and J 9 bases short, with 19 bases between. CDR1 is MNHEY, CDR2 SVGAGI, per germline. CDR3 length: 14 residues. The CDR3 sequence is CASTSSKGGTIQYF. The CDR3, as DNA: TGTGCCAGCACTAGCTCGAAGGGGGGGACCATTCAGTACTTC.

The rearrangement joins TRBV5-5 to TRBJ1-2; possibly TRBD1 for D (5 bases). Trimming took 3 bases from V and 3 from J, leaving 12 bases between them. The V gene's germline CDR1 is SGHKS and CDR2 YYEKEE (reference sequence). The CDR3 loop spans 14 amino acids. The CDR3 spells CASSYRGGDYGYTF. CDR3 coding DNA: TGTGCCAGCAGCTATAGGGGCGGGGACTATGGCTACACCTTC. The variable domain in full, with the rest retrieved from reference TRBV5-5 and TRBJ1-2, is DAGVTQSPTHLIKTRGQQVTLRCSPISGHKSVSWYQQVLGQGPQFIFQYYEKEERGRGNFPDRFSARQFPNYSSELNVNALLLGDSALYLCASSYRGGDYGYTFGSGTRLTVV.

The chain joins TRBV19 to TRBJ2-2; no reliable D call. This CDR3 spans 12 amino acids. Germline assignment: CDR1 LNHDA and CDR2 SQIVND (reference sequence). V gave up 5 bases and J gave up 7 bases, with 8 bases separating them. CDR3 DNA: TGTGCCAGTAGTGGGTATAGCGGGGAGCTGTTTTTT. Amino acids: CASSGYSGELFF.

The rearrangement links TRBV11-3 to TRBJ2-2, with D possibly TRBD2 on 6 matching bases. CDR3 length: 15 amino acids. Trimming removed 5 bases from V and 3 bases from J, with 13 bases in between. Per germline, CDR1 SGHNT and CDR2 YENEEA. The CDR3 DNA sequence: TGTGCCAGCAGCGTTACTAGCTGGGACACCGGGGAGCTGTTTTTT. Its protein product is CASSVTSWDTGELFF.

The V gene is TRBV25-1, the J gene TRBJ1-6; D is ambiguous. Germline-derived CDR1 and CDR2 are MGHDK and SYGVNS. Trimming took off 0 bases at V and 0 bases at J, with 6 bases between the two ends. The CDR3 is made up of 16 amino acids. In DNA form, the CDR3 reads TGTGCCAGCAGTGAATACGGGAGCTCCTATAATTCACCCCTCCACTTT. It codes for CASSEYGSSYNSPLHF.